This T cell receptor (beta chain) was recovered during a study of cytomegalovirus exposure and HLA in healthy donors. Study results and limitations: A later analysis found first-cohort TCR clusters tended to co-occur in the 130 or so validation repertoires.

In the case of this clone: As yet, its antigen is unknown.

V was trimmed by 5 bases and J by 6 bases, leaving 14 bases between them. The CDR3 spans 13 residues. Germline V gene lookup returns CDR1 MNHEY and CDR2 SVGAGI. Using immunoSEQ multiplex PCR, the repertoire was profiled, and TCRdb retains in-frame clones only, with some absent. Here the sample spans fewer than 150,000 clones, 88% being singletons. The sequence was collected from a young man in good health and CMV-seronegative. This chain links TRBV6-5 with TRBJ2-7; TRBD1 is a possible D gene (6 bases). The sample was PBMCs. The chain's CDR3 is CASSDRDKGEQYF. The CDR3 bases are TGTGCCAGCAGTGACCGGGACAAGGGCGAGCAGTACTTC.